Listed here are 17 T cell receptor beta chains from one sample, sequenced in a study of shared clonotypes between healthy human individuals. Clones were sequenced by immunoSEQ multiplex PCR, and TCRdb holds only the in-frame ones, with some missing. This sample carries 2 million to 2.5 million clones, 85% to 95% of them seen once, and the ten largest clones take under 0.15%. The sequencing input was naive CD4+ T cells sorted from blood. Specified subset: CD45RA+ positively selected. The source of these receptors is a man aged 18 to 29 in good health.

Worth noting for this clone: In this CDR3 the conserved last residue, phenylalanine or tryptophan, is missing, so a read error is likely. It is unclear where the CDR3 begins or ends on the DNA, so no DNA is shown, and the CDR3 is as TCRdb lists it. The CDR3: CASSYGTSGRAGL. The chain recombines TRBV7-9 with TRBJ2-6; the table assigns TRBD2, which was not confirmed against the DNA. Germline CDR1 reads SEHNR; CDR2 reads FQNEAQ (reference sequence). The CDR3 contains 13 residues when both ends are counted.

J is TRBJ1-5 and V is TRBV5-8; TRBD1 matches at 12 bases. V gave up 4 bases and J gave up 0 bases; unmatched junction bases: 5. In germline, CDR1 is SGHTS, CDR2 YDEGEE. This CDR3 comprises 17 residues. CDR3 DNA: TGTGCCAGCAGCCCCGGGACAGGGGGCTATAGCAATCAGCCCCAGCATTTT. It specifies CASSPGTGGYSNQPQHF.

The chain is built from TRBV4-1 and TRBJ2-5, with 8 bases lining up with TRBD1. Trimming removed 3 bases from V and 0 bases from J; junction bases left unmatched: 6. The CDR3 is made up of 16 amino acids. Looked up from germline, CDR1 is MGHRA and CDR2 is YSYEKL. The CDR3 nucleotides are TGCGCCAGCAGCCAGCCTGACAGGGGCCACCAAGAGACCCAGTACTTC. This gives the protein CASSQPDRGHQETQYF.

The chain links TRBV18 to TRBJ1-3; no clear D. V dropped 6 bases and J dropped 0 bases, with 6 bases sitting between them. Germline CDR1 KGHSH, CDR2 LQKENI. This CDR3 spans 13 amino acids. CDR3: CASSQSSGNTIYF. CDR3 nucleotide sequence: TGTGCCAGCTCCCAGAGCTCTGGAAACACCATATATTTT.

The chain carries TRBV6-6 and TRBJ1-2; 8 positions agree with TRBD1. The CDR3 has 16 amino acids. V lost 1 base, J lost 6 bases, and 10 bases stayed unmatched. Germline V gene lookup returns CDR1 MNHNY and CDR2 SVGAGI (reference sequence). CDR3 in amino acids: CASSYLRDRRRNGYTF. CDR3 coding DNA: TGTGCCAGCAGTTACTTGAGGGACAGGCGGCGAAATGGCTACACCTTC.

The chain carries TRBV2 and TRBJ2-7, with D perhaps matching TRBD2 (7 bases). This CDR3 is built from 15 residues. Germline V lookup: CDR1 SNHLY, CDR2 FYNNEI. V gave up 4 bases and J gave up 3 bases, with 16 bases separating them. CDR3 region: CASSAAGDNNYEQYF. In DNA, the CDR3 is TGTGCCAGCAGTGCCGCGGGGGACAACAACTACGAGCAGTACTTC.

V and J are TRBV5-6 and TRBJ2-2; TRBD1 agrees at 9 bases. V lost 3 bases to trimming and J lost 5 bases; unmatched junction nucleotides: 8. There are 16 residues in the CDR3. Germline V CDR1 and CDR2: SGHDT, YYEEEE. This chain's CDR3 is CASSYADRGRTGELFF. In DNA, the CDR3 is TGTGCCAGCAGCTATGCGGACAGGGGTCGGACCGGGGAGCTGTTTTTT. Looking up the rest from reference TRBV5-6 and TRBJ2-2 gives the full variable domain: DAGVTQSPTHLIKTRGQQVTLRCSPKSGHDTVSWYQQALGQGPQFIFQYYEEEERQRGNFPDRFSGHQFPNYSSELNVNALLLGDSALYLCASSYADRGRTGELFFGEGSRLTVL.

This clone has a handful of counts. The rearrangement joins TRBV6-5 to TRBJ2-7; 7 nucleotides match TRBD1. Germline V gene sequence: CDR1 MNHEY, CDR2 SVGAGI. The CDR3 runs to 15 residues. The V and J ends lost 3 bases and 3 bases, in that order; junction bases with no gene match: 8. Here the CDR3 reads CASSYSGTEGYEQYF. CDR3 in DNA: TGTGCCAGCAGTTATTCCGGGACAGAGGGCTACGAGCAGTACTTC.

The chain combines TRBV6-1 with TRBJ1-2; no definite D call. Trimming took 0 bases from V and 8 from J, leaving 13 bases between them. Germline V lookup: CDR1 MNHNS, CDR2 SASEGT. The CDR3 length is 14 residues. DNA for the CDR3: TGTGCCAGCAGTGAAGCCGGGCGGGGAGGGGGCTACACCTTC. This gives the protein CASSEAGRGGGYTF.

The rearrangement uses TRBV18 and TRBJ2-1; 11 bases align to TRBD2. This CDR3 is 15 amino acids long. The V gene's germline CDR1 is KGHSH and CDR2 LQKENI. V gave up 2 bases and J gave up 10 bases; unmatched junction bases: 7. CDR3 DNA sequence: TGTGCCAGCTCACCATTACTAGCGGGAGCAGGAGAGCAGTTCTTC. Its translation is CASSPLLAGAGEQFF.

The CDR3 loop reads CASRGGGTGELFF. Written as DNA, the CDR3 is TGTGCCAGCAGGGGAGGAGGAACCGGGGAGCTGTTTTTT. The chain recombines TRBV6-5 with TRBJ2-2, with D tentatively TRBD2 (6 bases). Germline loops: CDR1 MNHEY, CDR2 SVGAGI. V was shortened by 6 bases and J by 5 bases, with 10 bases between the two germline ends. CDR3 length: 13 residues.

As concerns this clone: The sample carries other DNA sequences with the same CDR3. The rearrangement joins TRBV11-2 to TRBJ1-4, with TRBD1 matching over 10 bases. Germline CDR1 and CDR2: SGHAT and FQNNGV. The CDR3 covers 15 residues. J gave up 8 bases and V 0 bases, and 3 bases lay outside the gene matches. The CDR3 protein is CASSLDGTGVEKLFF. The CDR3 nucleotides read TGTGCCAGCAGCTTAGACGGGACAGGGGTCGAAAAACTGTTTTTT.

V gene TRBV5-6 combines with J gene TRBJ2-5; 8 positions agree with TRBD2. The CDR3 extends over 18 amino acids. V trimming: 4 bases; J trimming: 4 bases; junction bases outside the gene matches: 18. Germline assignment: CDR1 SGHDT and CDR2 YYEEEE. CDR3 residues: CASSRIARTSLDGETQYF. Here the CDR3 DNA reads TGTGCCAGCAGCCGAATCGCCCGGACTAGCTTAGACGGAGAGACCCAGTACTTC.

This clone came up many times. Other DNA sequences in this sample translate to the same CDR3. The chain joins TRBV10-2 to TRBJ1-1, with D unresolved. CDR3 length: 15 amino acids. Trimming shortened V by 1 base and J by 0 bases, and 9 bases separated the two germline ends. Germline-derived CDR1 and CDR2 are WSHSY and SAAADI. The CDR3 loop reads CASSEWGTLNTEAFF. For the CDR3, the DNA is TGCGCCAGCAGTGAGTGGGGTACACTGAACACTGAAGCTTTCTTT.

The J gene is TRBJ2-7, the V gene TRBV10-3, with TRBD1 matching over 10 bases. CDR1 is ENHRY and CDR2 is SYGVKD in the germline V gene. The junction had 2 bases not matched to a gene; V was cut back by 1 base and J by 5 bases. This CDR3 has 14 amino acids. CDR3 protein: CAISEWDRGNEQYF. The CDR3 nucleotides read TGTGCCATCAGTGAGTGGGACAGGGGCAACGAGCAGTACTTC.

The chain joins TRBV10-3 to TRBJ1-4, with a tentative D call TRBD1 (5 bases). Per the germline V gene, CDR1 is ENHRY and CDR2 is SYGVKD. The germline V and J ends were trimmed by 3 bases and 5 bases, with 7 bases remaining between them. This CDR3 has 13 amino acids. The CDR3 loop reads CAISDPGNEKLFF. The DNA for the CDR3 is TGTGCCATCAGTGACCCAGGGAATGAAAAACTGTTTTTT.

The genes are TRBV2 and TRBJ1-4, with a tentative D call TRBD1 (6 bases). Trimming removed 10 bases from V and 4 bases from J, with 13 bases in between. Germline V gene sequence: CDR1 SNHLY, CDR2 FYNNEI. The CDR3 sequence is 13 residues long. CDR3 bases: TGTGCCACTACAGGGTTTCTTAATGAAAAACTGTTTTTT. Translated, it gives CATTGFLNEKLFF.